The clone carrying this TCR beta chain occurred once. Its antigen is not identified. The sample originates from a study of beta chain features in type 1 diabetes. General study findings and limits: In all four CD4+ subsets, TCRB CDR3 length was significantly, moderately reduced in type 1 diabetes. At VDJ recombination sites, type 1 diabetes patients had fewer insertions and more deleted nucleotides. Relative to healthy donors, patients appeared to have naive, central memory and Treg TCRB repertoires that were more similar.

Based on CD45RO/CCR7/CD25/CD127/CD95/CD27, CD4+ regulatory, stem cell-like memory, naive and central memory cells were sorted. All sorted populations exceeded 95% purity. The germline gives CDR1 SGHVS, CDR2 FQNEAQ. The V end was cut by 1 base, the J end by 5 bases, with 14 bases between. CDR3 size: 15 residues. cDNA synthesis used the whole RNA isolate, giving expressed TCRB sequences. Sequenced by immunoSEQ multiplex PCR; TCRdb stores in-frame clones only, minus some. The table has 300,000 to 450,000 clones, roughly 12% seen once. Sequencing was done on a sample of naive CD4+ T cells from blood. The chain uses TRBV7-8 and TRBJ2-5; TRBD2 is a possible D gene (5 bases). This receptor was obtained from a woman aged 18-35 years with type 1 diabetes. The CDR3 sequence: CASSLVYGGGETQYF. The DNA of the CDR3 is TGTGCCAGCAGCTTAGTCTACGGCGGCGGGGAGACCCAGTACTTC.